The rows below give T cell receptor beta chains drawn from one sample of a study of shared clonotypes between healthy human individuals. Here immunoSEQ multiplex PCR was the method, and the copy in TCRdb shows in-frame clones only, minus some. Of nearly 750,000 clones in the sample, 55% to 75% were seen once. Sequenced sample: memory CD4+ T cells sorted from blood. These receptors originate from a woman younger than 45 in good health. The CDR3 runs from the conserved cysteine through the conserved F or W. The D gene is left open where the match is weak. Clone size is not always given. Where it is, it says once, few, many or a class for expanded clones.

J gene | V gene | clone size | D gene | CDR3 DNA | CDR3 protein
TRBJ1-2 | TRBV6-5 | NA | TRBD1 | TGTGCCAGCAGTTATTCGGACAGGGCGACAGGCTACACCTTC | CASSYSDRATGYTF
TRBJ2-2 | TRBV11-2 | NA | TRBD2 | TGTGCCAGCAGCTTATCAGCGGGAGTTCGGACCGGGGAGCTGTTTTTT | CASSLSAGVRTGELFF
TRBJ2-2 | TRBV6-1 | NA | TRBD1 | TGTGCCAGCAGTGAAGACAGGGGCAACACCGGGGAGCTGTTTTTT | CASSEDRGNTGELFF
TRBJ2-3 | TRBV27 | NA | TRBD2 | TGTGCCAGCGAAAGGACTAGCGGGAGCGCAGATACGCAGTATTTT | CASERTSGSADTQYF
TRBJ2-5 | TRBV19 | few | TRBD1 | TGTGCCAGTAGTATGACAGGGCACGAGACCCAGTACTTC | CASSMTGHETQYF
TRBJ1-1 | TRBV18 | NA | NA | TGTGCCAGCTCACCCGGACAGTCCCACACTGAAGCTTTCTTT | CASSPGQSHTEAFF
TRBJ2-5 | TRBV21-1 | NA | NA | TGTGCCAGCAGCAAGATCGGGCACCTTCAAGAGACCCAGTACTTC | CASSKIGHLQETQYF
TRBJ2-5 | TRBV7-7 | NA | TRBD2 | TGTGCCAGCAGTTTCCAACCGGGGAGGGGAGAGACCCAGTACTTC | CASSFQPGRGETQYF
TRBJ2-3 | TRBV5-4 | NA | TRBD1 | TGTGCCAGCAGCCTCCCCCCCGGGACAGAAGATACGCAGTATTTT | CASSLPPGTEDTQYF
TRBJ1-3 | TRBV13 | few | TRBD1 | TGTGCCAGCTCCTGGGACAGTGGCTCTGGAAACACCATATATTTT | CASSWDSGSGNTIYF
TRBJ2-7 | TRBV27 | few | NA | TGTGCCAGCAGTATTACAAGGGACTACGAGCAGTACTTC | CASSITRDYEQYF
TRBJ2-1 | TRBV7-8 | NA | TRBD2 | TGTGCCAGCAGCCCCTCCCTCCGGGCGGGAGGGCTCAATGAGCAGTTCTTC | CASSPSLRAGGLNEQFF
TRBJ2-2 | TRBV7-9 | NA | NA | TGTGCCAGCAGCTTAGGCCAGAACACCGGGGAGCTGTTTTTT | CASSLGQNTGELFF
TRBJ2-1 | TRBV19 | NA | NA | TGTGCCAGTAGTACAGGCGGAGGAGGGGCCAATGAGCAGTTCTTC | CASSTGGGGANEQFF
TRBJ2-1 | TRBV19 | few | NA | TGTGCCAGTAGTATAGAGGCCGGCCTCAATAATGAGCAGTTCTTC | CASSIEAGLNNEQFF
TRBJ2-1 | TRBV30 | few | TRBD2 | TGTGCCTGGAGGGGGCCGGGACTAGCGGGAGAGAATGAGCAGTTCTTC | CAWRGPGLAGENEQFF
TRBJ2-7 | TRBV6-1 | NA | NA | TGTGCCAGCGGGAGACAGGGAGGGTTCTACGAGCAGTACTTC | CASGRQGGFYEQYF
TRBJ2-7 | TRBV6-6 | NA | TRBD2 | TGTGCCAGCAGTTACGTAGCGGGAGGATACGAGCAGTACTTC | CASSYVAGGYEQYF
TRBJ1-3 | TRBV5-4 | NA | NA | TGTGCCAGCAGCCAAGATGGCCCTCGAAACACCATATATTTT | CASSQDGPRNTIYF
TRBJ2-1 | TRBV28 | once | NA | TGTGCCAGCACCCCCGGATACAATGAGCAGTTCTTC | CASTPGYNEQFF
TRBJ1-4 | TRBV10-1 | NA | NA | TGCGCCAGCAGCTCACAAACAGGAGAAAAACTGTTTTTT | CASSSQTGEKLFF
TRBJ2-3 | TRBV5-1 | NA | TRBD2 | TGCGCCAGCAGCTTGAGTTTAGCGGGAGAGGGTACGCAGTATTTT | CASSLSLAGEGTQYF
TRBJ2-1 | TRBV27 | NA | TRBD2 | TGTGCCAGCAGTCCTACTAGCGTATTAAACAATGAGCAGTTCTTC | CASSPTSVLNNEQFF